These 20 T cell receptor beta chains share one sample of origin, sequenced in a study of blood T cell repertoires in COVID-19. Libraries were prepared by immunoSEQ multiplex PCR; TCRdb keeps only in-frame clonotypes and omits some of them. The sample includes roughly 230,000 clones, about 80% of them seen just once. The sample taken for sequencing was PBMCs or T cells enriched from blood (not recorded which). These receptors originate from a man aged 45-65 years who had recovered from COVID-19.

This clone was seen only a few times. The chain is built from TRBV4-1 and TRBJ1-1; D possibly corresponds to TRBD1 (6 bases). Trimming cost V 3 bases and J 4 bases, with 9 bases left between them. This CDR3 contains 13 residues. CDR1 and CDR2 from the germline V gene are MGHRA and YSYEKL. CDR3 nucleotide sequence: TGCGCCAGCAGCCAGACACAGGGCACTGAAGCTTTCTTT. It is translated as CASSQTQGTEAFF.

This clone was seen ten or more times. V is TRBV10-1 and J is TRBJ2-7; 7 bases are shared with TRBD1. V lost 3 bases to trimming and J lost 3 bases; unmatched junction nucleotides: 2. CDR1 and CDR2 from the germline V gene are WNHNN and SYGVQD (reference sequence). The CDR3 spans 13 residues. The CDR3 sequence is CASSETGVYEQYF. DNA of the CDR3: TGCGCCAGCAGTGAAACAGGGGTCTACGAGCAGTACTTC.

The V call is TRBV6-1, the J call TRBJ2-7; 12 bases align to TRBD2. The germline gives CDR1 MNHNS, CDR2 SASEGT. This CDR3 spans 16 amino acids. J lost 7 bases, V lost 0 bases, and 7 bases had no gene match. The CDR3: CASSEASSGGALEQYF. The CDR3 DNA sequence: TGTGCCAGCAGTGAAGCGTCTAGCGGGGGGGCCTTAGAGCAGTACTTC.

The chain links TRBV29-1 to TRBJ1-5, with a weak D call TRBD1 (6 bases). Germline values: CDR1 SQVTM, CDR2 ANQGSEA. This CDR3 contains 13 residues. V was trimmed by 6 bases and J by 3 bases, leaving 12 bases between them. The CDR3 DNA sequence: TGCAGCGTCCTGGACAGTAACAATCAGCCCCAGCATTTT. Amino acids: CSVLDSNNQPQHF.

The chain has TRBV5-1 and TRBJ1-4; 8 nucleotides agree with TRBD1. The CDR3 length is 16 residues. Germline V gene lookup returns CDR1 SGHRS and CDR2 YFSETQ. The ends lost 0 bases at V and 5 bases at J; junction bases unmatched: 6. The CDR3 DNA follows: TGCGCCAGCAGCTTGGTTGGACAGGGCTTAAATGAAAAACTGTTTTTT. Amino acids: CASSLVGQGLNEKLFF.

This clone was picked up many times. CDR3 region: CASGPPQRGPETQYF. The CDR3 bases are TGTGCTAGTGGCCCCCCTCAGCGGGGTCCGGAGACCCAGTACTTC. V usage is TRBV12-5 and J usage is TRBJ2-5; 7 bases line up with TRBD2. The J segment lost 5 bases and the V segment lost 6 bases, leaving 12 bases of the junction unmatched. Germline-derived CDR1 and CDR2 are LGHNT and FRNRAP. The CDR3 spans 15 residues. Full variable domain (outside the CDR3, taken from reference TRBV12-5 and TRBJ2-5): DARVTQTPRHKVTEMGQEVTMRCQPILGHNTVFWYRQTMMQGLELLAYFRNRAPLDDSGMPKDRFSAEMPDATLATLKIQPSEPRDSAVYFCASGPPQRGPETQYFGPGTRLLVL.

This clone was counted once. The CDR3 sequence: CASGLAQGARFF. DNA for the CDR3: TGTGCTAGTGGTTTGGCTCAGGGGGCTCGGTTCTTC. This sequence joins TRBV12-5 and TRBJ2-1; 8 bases are shared with TRBD1. Trimming took 1 base from V and 15 from J; bases not matched to a gene: 5. CDR1 and CDR2 from the germline V gene are LGHNT and FRNRAP. This CDR3 is 12 amino acids long. The complete variable domain, with remaining parts taken from reference TRBV12-5 and TRBJ2-1, reads DARVTQTPRHKVTEMGQEVTMRCQPILGHNTVFWYRQTMMQGLELLAYFRNRAPLDDSGMPKDRFSAEMPDATLATLKIQPSEPRDSAVYFCASGLAQGARFFGPGTRLTVL.

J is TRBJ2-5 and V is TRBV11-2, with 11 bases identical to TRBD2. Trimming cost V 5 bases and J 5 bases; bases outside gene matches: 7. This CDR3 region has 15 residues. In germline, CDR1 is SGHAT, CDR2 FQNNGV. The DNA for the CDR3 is TGTGCCAGCAGCCAGGGACTAGCGGAGGGGGAGACCCAGTACTTC. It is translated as CASSQGLAEGETQYF.

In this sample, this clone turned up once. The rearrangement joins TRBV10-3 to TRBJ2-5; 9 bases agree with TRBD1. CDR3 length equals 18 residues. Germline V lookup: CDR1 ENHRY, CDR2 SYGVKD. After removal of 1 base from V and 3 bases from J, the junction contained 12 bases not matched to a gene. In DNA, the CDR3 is TGTGCCATCAGTGAGTGGGGGACAGGGCAAGAGAAGAAAGAGACCCAGTACTTC. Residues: CAISEWGTGQEKKETQYF.

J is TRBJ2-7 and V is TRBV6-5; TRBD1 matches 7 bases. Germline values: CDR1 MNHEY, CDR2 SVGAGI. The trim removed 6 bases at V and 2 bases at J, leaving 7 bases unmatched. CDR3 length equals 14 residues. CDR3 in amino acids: CASRIVTGPYEQYF. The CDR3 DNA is TGTGCCAGCAGAATTGTGACAGGGCCCTACGAGCAGTACTTC.

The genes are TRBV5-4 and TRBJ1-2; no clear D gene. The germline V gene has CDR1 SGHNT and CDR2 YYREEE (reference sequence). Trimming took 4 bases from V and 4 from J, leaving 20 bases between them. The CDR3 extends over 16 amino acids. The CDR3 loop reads CASSPPGVAKSYGYTF. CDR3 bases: TGTGCCAGCAGCCCCCCAGGTGTGGCCAAATCCTATGGCTACACCTTC.

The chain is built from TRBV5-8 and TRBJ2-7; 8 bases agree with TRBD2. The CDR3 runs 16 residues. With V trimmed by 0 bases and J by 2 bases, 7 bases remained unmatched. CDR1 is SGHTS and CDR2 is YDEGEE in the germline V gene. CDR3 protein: CASSLEVAGRAYEQYF. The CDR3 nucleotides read TGTGCCAGCAGCTTGGAGGTAGCGGGACGAGCCTACGAGCAGTACTTC.

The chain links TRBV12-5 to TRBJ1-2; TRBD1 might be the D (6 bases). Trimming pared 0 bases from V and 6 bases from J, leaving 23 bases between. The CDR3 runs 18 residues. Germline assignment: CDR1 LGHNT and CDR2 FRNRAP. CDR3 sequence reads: CASGLVSVPGGLIHGYTF. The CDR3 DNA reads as TGTGCTAGTGGTTTGGTATCGGTTCCCGGGGGGCTGATCCATGGCTACACCTTC.

The CDR3 nucleotides are TGTGCCAGCAGCTTGGGACAGATCTCTGGAAACACCATATATTTT. This translates into CASSLGQISGNTIYF. This chain connects TRBV11-2 to TRBJ1-3; 7 bases agree with TRBD1. V was pared by 3 bases and J by 0 bases, with 2 bases of the junction left unmatched. The V gene's germline CDR1 is SGHAT and CDR2 FQNNGV. The CDR3 sequence is 15 residues long.

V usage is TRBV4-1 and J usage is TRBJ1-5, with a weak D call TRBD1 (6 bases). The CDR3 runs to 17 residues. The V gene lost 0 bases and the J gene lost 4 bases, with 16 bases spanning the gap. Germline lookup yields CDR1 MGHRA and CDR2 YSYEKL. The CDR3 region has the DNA TGCGCCAGCAGCCAAGATCTGGGTCAGGGGCGGAATCAGCCCCAGCATTTT. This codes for CASSQDLGQGRNQPQHF.

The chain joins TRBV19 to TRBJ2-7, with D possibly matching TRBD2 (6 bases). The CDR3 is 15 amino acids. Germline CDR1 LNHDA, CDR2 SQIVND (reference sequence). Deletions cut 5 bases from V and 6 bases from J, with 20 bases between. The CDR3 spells CASSLIRRDPVEQYF. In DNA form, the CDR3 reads TGTGCCAGTAGTTTGATTCGGCGGGACCCCGTCGAGCAGTACTTC.

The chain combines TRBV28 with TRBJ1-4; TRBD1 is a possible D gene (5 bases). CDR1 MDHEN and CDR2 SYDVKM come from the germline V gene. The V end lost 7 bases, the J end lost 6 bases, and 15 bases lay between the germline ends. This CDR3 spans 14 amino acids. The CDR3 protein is CASINGGVDEKLFF. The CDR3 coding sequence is TGTGCCAGCATTAATGGGGGGGTAGATGAAAAACTGTTTTTT. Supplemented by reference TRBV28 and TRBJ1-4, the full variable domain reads DVKVTQSSRYLVKRTGEKVFLECVQDMDHENMFWYRQDPGLGLRLIYFSYDVKMKEKGDIPEGYSVSREKKERFSLILESASTNQTSMYLCASINGGVDEKLFFGSGTQLSVL.

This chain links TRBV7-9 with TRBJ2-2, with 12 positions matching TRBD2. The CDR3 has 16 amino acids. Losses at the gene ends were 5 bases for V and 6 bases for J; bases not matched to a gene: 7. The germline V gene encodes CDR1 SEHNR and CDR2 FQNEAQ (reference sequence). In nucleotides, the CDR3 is TGTGCCAGCAGCCAAAGGACTAGCGGGATCCCCGGGGAGCTGTTTTTT. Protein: CASSQRTSGIPGELFF.

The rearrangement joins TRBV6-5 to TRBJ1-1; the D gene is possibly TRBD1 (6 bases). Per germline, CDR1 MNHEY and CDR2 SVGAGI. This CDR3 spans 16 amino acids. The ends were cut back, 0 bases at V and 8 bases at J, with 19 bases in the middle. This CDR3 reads CASSYSPHRVGREAFF. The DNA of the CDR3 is TGTGCCAGCAGTTACTCCCCCCACAGGGTCGGGAGGGAAGCTTTCTTT.

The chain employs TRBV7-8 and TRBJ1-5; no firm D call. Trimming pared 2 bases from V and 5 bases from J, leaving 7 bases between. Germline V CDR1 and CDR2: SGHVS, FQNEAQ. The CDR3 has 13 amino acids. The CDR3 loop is CASSLTEDQPQHF. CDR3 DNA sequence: TGTGCCAGCAGCTTAACAGAAGATCAGCCCCAGCATTTT. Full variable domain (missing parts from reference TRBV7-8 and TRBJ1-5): GAGVSQSPRYKVAKRGQDVALRCDPISGHVSLFWYQQALGQGPEFLTYFQNEAQLDKSGLPSDRFFAERPEGSVSTLKIQRTQQEDSAVYLCASSLTEDQPQHFGDGTRLSIL.